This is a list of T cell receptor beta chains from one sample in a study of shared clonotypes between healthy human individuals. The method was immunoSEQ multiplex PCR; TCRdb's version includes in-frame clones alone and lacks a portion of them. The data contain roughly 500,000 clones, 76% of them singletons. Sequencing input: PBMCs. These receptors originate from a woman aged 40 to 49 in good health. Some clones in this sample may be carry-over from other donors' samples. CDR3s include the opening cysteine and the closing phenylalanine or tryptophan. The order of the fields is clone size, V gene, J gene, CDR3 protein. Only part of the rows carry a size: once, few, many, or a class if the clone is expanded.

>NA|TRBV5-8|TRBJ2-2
CASNRPHTGELFF
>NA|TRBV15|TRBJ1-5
CATSGELDQPQHF
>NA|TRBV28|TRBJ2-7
CASSSTSNGRYEQYF
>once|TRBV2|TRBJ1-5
CASSTSGTGGYQPQHF
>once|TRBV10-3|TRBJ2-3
CAISIGQGRTDTQYF
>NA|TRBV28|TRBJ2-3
CASSLIGLADTDTQYF
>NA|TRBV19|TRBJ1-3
CASTLGQGRSGNTIYF
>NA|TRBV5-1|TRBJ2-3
CASSQDRGGLGDTQYF
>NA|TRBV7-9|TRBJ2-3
CASSLGRERDTQYF
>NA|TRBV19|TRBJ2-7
CASSIGRRSYEQYF
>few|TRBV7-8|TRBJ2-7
CASSLGQYEQYF
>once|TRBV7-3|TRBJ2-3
CASSLTGIAGGPPDTQYF
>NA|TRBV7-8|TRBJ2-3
CASSERLAGVSPQYF
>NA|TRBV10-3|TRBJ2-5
CAIASELAGAETQYF
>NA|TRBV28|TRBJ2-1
CASSLKQLKTYNEQFF
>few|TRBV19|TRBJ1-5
CASSLFGQGTNQPQHF
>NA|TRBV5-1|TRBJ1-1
CASSFGRGLSTEAFF
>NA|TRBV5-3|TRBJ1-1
CARSPGGVNTEAFF
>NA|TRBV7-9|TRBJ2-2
CASSFFQGANTGELFF
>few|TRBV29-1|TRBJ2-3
CSVGQGITDTQYF
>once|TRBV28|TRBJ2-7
CASGDSALLGEQYF
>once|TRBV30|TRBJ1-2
CAWNPSLALYGYTF
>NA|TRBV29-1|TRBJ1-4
CSARDRSEKLFF
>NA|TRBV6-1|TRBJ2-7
CASSEVGSYEQYF
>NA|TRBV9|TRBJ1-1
CASTLTGMNTEAFF
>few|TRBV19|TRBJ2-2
CASRSDYQNTGELFF
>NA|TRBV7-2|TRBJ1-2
CASSLGQGYGYTF
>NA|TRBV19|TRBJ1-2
CASSTHDRPHLYGYTF
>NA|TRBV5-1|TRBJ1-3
CASRATGSSGNTIYF
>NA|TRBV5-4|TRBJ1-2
CASRPSTANYGYTF
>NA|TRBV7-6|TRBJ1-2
CASSPRGVPYGYTF
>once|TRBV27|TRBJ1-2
CASSFGQRGYGYTF
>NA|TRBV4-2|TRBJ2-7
CASSHTRDGAYEQYF
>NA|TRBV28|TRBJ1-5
CASSPGGGGIQPQHF
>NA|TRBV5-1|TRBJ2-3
CASSHTGHTTDTQYF
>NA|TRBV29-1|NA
CSVEGLAGTVYEQYF
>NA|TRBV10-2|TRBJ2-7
CASSGASGAYEQYF
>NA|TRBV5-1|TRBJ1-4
CASSLGQGAKDEKLFF
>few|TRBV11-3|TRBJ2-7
CASSLVSGSDEQYF
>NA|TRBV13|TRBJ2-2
CASSLSPRGGGRGGELFF
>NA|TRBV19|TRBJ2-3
CASRDKGNLGSTDTQYF
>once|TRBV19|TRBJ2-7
CASSTRTGTYEQYF
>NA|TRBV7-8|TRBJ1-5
CASSLGTGGYQPQHF
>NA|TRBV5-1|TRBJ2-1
CASSLDRSINNEQFF
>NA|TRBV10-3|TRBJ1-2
CAISESGRGQGAGGYTF
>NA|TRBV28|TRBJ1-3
CASSFSSGGPGNTIYF
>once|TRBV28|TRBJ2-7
CASGRYEQYF
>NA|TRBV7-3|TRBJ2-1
CASSLSSGEYNEQFF
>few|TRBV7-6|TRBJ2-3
CASSFASGTVTDTQYF
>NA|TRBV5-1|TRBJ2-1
CASSIGTSGGSYNEQFF
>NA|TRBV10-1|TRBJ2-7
CASSEAGTPYEQYF
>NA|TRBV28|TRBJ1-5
CASSKQTRPDIYSNQPQHF
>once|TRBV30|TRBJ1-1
CAWTQGARDTEAFF
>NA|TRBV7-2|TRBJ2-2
CASTRMGASGELFF
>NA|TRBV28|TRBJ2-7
CASSLTSLASLEQYF
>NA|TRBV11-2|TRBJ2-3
CASSLAGARTDTQYF
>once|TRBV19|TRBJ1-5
CASSGTGGQQPQHF
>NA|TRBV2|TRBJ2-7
CASSERGGIRSYEQYF
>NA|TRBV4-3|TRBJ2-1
CASSQAAGVGNEQFF
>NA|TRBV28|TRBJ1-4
CASSLGRVYEKLFF